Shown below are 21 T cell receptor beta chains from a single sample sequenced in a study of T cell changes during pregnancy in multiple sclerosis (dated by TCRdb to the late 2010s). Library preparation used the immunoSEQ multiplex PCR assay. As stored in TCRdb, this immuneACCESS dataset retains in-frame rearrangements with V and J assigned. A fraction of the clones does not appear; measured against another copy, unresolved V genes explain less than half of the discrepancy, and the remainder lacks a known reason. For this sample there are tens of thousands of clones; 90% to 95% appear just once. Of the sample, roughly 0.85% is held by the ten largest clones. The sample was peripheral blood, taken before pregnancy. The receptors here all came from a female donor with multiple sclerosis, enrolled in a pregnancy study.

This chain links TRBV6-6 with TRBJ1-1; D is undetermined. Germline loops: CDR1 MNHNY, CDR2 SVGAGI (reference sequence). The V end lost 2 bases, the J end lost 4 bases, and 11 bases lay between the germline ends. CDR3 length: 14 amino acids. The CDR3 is CASSYEVGGTEAFF. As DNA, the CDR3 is TGTGCCAGCAGTTACGAGGTGGGTGGCACTGAAGCTTTCTTT.

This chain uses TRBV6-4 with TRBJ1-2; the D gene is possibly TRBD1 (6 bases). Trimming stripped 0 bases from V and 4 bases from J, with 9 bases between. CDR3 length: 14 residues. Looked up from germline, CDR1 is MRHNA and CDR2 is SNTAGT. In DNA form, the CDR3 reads TGTGCCAGCAGTGACTCCGGACAGCGCTATGGCTACACCTTC. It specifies CASSDSGQRYGYTF.

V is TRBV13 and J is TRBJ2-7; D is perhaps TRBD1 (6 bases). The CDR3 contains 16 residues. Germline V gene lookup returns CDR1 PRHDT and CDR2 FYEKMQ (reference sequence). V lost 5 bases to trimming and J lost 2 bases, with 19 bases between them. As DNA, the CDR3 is TGTGCCAGCAGCGGAGAAGGACAGCTTCAAACCTACGAGCAGTACTTC. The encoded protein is CASSGEGQLQTYEQYF.

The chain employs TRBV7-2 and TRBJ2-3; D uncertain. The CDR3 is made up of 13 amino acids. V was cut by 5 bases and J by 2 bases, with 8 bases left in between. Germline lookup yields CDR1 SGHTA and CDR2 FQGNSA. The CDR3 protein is CASSPRATDTQYF. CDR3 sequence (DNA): TGTGCCAGCAGCCCGCGAGCCACAGATACGCAGTATTTT.

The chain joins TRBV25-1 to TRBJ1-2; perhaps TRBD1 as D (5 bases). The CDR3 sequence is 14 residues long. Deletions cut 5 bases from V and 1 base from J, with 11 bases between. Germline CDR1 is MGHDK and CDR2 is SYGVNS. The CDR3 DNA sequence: TGTGCCAGCAGTAACCGGGACTATAACTATGGCTACACCTTC. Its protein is CASSNRDYNYGYTF.

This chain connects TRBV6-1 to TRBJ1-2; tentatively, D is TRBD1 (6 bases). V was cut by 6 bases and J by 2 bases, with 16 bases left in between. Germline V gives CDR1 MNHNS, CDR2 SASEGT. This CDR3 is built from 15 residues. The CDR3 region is CASSRRTDGNYGYTF. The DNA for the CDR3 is TGTGCCAGCAGCCGCCGGACAGACGGGAACTATGGCTACACCTTC.

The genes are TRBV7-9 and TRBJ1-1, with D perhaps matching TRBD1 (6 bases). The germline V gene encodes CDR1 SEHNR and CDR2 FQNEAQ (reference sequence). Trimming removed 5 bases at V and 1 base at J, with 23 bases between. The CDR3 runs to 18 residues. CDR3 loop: CASSPEGGLMPRNTEAFF. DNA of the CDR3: TGTGCCAGCAGCCCTGAGGGGGGGCTTATGCCGCGGAACACTGAAGCTTTCTTT.

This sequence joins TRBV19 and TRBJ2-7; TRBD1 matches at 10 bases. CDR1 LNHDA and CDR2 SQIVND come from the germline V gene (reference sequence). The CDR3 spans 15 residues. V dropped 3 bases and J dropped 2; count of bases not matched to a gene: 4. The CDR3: CASSIGTGDTYEQYF. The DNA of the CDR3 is TGTGCCAGTAGTATCGGGACAGGGGACACCTACGAGCAGTACTTC.

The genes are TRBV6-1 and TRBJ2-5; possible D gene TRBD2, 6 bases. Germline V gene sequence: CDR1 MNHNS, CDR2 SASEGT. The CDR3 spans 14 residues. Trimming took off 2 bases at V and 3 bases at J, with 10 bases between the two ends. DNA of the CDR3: TGTGCCAGCAGTGAATCCTGGGGGGAAGAGACCCAGTACTTC. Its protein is CASSESWGEETQYF.

Here the CDR3 DNA reads TGTGCCAGCAGCCACACTTGGAAAACAGGGGATGGCTACACCTTC. It codes for CASSHTWKTGDGYTF. This chain links TRBV4-2 with TRBJ1-2, with 7 bases aligning to TRBD1. The CDR3 totals 15 residues. Germline values: CDR1 LGHNA, CDR2 YNFKEQ. Trimming cost V 3 bases and J 6 bases; bases outside gene matches: 10.

The chain's CDR3 is CASTGAGGLPEAFF. In DNA form, the CDR3 reads TGTGCCAGCACCGGGGCAGGGGGCTTGCCTGAAGCTTTCTTT. The J gene is TRBJ1-1, the V gene TRBV6-5; 8 nucleotides agree with TRBD1. The germline V gene has CDR1 MNHEY and CDR2 SVGAGI. J gave up 6 bases and V 7 bases, and 10 bases lay outside the gene matches. The CDR3 has 14 residues.

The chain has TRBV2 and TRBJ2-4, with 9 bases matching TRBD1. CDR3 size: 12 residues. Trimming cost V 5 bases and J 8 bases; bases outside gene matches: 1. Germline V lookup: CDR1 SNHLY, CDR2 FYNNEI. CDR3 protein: CASSRTGDIQYF. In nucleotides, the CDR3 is TGTGCCAGCAGTAGGACAGGGGACATTCAGTACTTC. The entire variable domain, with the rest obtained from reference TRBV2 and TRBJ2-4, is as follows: EPEVTQTPSHQVTQMGQEVILRCVPISNHLYFYWYRQILGQKVEFLVSFYNNEISEKSEIFDDQFSVERPDGSNFTLKIRSTKLEDSAMYFCASSRTGDIQYFGAGTRLSVL.

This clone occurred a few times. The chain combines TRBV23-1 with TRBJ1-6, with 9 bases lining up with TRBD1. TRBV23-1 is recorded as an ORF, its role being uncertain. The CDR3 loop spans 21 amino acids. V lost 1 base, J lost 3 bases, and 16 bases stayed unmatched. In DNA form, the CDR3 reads TGCGCCAGCAGTCAATACCCGTCGGGACAGGGATTCCCATACTATAATTCACCCCTCCACTTT. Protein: CASSQYPSGQGFPYYNSPLHF.

CDR3 nucleotides: TGTGCCAGCAGCTTAGACTATAGCAATCAGCCCCAGCATTTT. Translating gives CASSLDYSNQPQHF. The rearrangement joins TRBV7-9 to TRBJ1-5; D not resolved. The CDR3 extends over 14 amino acids. Germline CDR1 is SEHNR and CDR2 is FQNEAQ (reference sequence). The V end was cut by 1 base, the J end by 0 bases, with 4 bases between.

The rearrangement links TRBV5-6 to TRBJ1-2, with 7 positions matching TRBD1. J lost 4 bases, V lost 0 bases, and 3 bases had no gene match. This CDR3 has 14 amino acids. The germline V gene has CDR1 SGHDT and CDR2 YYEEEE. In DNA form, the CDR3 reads TGTGCCAGCAGCTTGGATGACAGGGCCTATGGCTACACCTTC. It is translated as CASSLDDRAYGYTF. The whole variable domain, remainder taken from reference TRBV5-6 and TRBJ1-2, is DAGVTQSPTHLIKTRGQQVTLRCSPKSGHDTVSWYQQALGQGPQFIFQYYEEEERQRGNFPDRFSGHQFPNYSSELNVNALLLGDSALYLCASSLDDRAYGYTFGSGTRLTVV.

The CDR3 spells CASSYGWSTEAFF. The CDR3 DNA follows: TGTGCCAGCAGTTACGGGTGGAGCACTGAAGCTTTCTTT. The chain combines TRBV6-5 with TRBJ1-1; D is unclear. This CDR3 spans 13 amino acids. V lost 2 bases and J 4 bases, leaving 8 bases between the germline ends. CDR1 and CDR2 from the germline V gene are MNHEY and SVGAGI.

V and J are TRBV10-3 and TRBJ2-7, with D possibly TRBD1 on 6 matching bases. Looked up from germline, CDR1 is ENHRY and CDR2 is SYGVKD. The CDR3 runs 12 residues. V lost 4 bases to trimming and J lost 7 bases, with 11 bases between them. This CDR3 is CAISAQGWEQYF. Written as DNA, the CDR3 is TGTGCCATCAGTGCTCAGGGGTGGGAGCAGTACTTC.

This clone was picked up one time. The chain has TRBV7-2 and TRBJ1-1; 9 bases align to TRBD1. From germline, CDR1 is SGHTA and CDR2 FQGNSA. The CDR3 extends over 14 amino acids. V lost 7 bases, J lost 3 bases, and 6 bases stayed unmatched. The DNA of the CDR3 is TGTGCCAGCATCATAGACAGGGGGGACACTGAAGCTTTCTTT. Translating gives CASIIDRGDTEAFF.

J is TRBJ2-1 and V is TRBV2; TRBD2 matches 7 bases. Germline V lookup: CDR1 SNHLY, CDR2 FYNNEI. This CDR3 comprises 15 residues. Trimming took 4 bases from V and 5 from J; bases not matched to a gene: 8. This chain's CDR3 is CASSVLGGENNEQFF. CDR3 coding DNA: TGTGCCAGCAGTGTATTGGGAGGGGAAAACAATGAGCAGTTCTTC.

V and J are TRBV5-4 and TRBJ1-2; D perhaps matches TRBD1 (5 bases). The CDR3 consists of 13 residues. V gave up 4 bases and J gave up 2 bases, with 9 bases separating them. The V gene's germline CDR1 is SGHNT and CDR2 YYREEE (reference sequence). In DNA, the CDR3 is TGTGCCAGCAGCCTGGACACCAACTATGGCTACACCTTC. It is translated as CASSLDTNYGYTF.

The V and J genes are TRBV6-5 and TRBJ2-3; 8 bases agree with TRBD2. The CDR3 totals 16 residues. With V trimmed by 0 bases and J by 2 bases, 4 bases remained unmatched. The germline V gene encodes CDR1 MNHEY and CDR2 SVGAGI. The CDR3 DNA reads TGTGCCAGCAGTTACTCCTCTAGCGGGCTCACAGATACGCAGTATTTT. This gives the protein CASSYSSSGLTDTQYF.